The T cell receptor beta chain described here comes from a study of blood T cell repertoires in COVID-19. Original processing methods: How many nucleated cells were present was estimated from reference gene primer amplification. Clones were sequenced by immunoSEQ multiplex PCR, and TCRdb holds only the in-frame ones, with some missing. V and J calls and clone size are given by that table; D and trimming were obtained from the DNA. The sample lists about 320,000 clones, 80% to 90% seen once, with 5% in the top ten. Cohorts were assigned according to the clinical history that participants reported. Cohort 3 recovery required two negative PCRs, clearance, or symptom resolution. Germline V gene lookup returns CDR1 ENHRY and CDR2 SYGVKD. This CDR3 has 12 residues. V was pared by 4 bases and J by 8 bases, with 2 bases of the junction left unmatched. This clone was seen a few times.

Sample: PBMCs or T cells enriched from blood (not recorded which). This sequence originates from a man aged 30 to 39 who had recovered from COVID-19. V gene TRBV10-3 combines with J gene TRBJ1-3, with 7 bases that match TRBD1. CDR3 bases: TGTGCCATCAGTGGACAGGGCTACACCATATATTTT. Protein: CAISGQGYTIYF.